The sequence of this T cell receptor (beta chain) was determined in a study of blood T cell repertoires in COVID-19 (dated by TCRdb to 2019 to 2021). About the full investigation: Collaborator samples came from the United States, Italy and Spain and covered acute and convalescent phases of COVID-19. The material from the prospective study consisted of cDNA or gDNA derived from T cells, B-cell-depleted T cells, or PBMCs. Subjects who had been exposed to COVID-19, were actively infected with it, or had recovered from it provided the deeply sampled blood TCRbeta repertoires that made up the dataset. The repertoires were made available in a free public database intended to serve as a resource for research on the immune response to SARS-CoV-2. The samples were drawn from two sources: the first 160 participants of the ongoing ImmuneRACE study, and fewer than 1,500 subjects contributed by 6 global collaborators. Sample metadata almost always included a de-identified subject ID, COVID-19 status, age in years and sex. Where HLA class I and class II types were available, the types were taken from metadata supplied by the sample provider, not from assay-based typing.

TCRbeta CDR3 regions were amplified from genomic DNA using the immunoSEQ Assay, a bias-controlled multiplex PCR. The paper's data handling went like this. Within the assay, amplification of reference gene primers was used to estimate how many nucleated cells each sample contained. To quantify the absolute abundance of each unique TCRbeta CDR3 rearrangement, sequence reads were collapsed and filtered. For each sample, productive Simpson clonality was calculated as the square root of Simpson's diversity index over productive rearrangements. TCRdb retrieved this table from immuneACCESS and kept in-frame rearrangements only. Not all clones are present; in checked studies, unresolved V genes account for under half, and no reason is known for the remainder. The V and J calls and clone size are taken from that table; D and trimming were inferred from the DNA. Present in this sample are about 140,000 clones, around 83% of which were seen just once. The top ten clones comprise 8% to 9% of the sample.

The research as a whole found: Clinical and demographic metadata were provided uncurated, with the amount varying by source and participant.

Regarding this clone: Its antigen target is currently unknown. No base quality information exists; no much larger clone differs at one position.

One collaborating source in Seattle enrolled patients while the patients were actively infected and followed the patients over time throughout the course of disease. The collaborating institutions used their own protocols to collect whole blood in K2EDTA tubes. For TCRbeta analysis, collaborators shipped samples as frozen whole blood, isolated PBMCs, or DNA extracted from either of those sample types. The CDR3 goes from the cysteine to the phenylalanine over 16 residues. Only the CDR3 DNA is retained, 48 bases long and in frame from the first base. The germline V end is reduced by 5 bases and the J end by 4 bases; junction bases left unmatched: 9. The germline V gene (reference sequence) supplies CDR1 SEHNR and CDR2 FQNEAQ.

The sequence was collected from a man aged 25 to 40 with COVID-19, enrolled during active disease. This receptor chain uses TRBV7-9 and TRBJ1-5; 9 of the junction bases match TRBD1. Sequences were obtained from peripheral blood. The DNA sequence is as follows: TGTGCCAGCAGCCTGGACAGGGGCGGGGGTAATCAGCCCCAGCATTTT. This codes for CASSLDRGGGNQPQHF.